In this sample, the clone carrying this T cell receptor (beta chain) turned up a few times. Antigen: not known. The sample comes from a study of beta chain features in type 1 diabetes. The CDR3 has 11 amino acids. V shed 2 bases and J shed 5 bases, with 6 bases lying between them. CDR1 is GTSNPN and CDR2 is SVGIG in the germline V gene (reference sequence). General study results and limits: TCRB CDR3 length was moderately but significantly reduced in all four CD4+ subsets of Type 1 diabetes patients.

cDNA synthesis used the whole RNA isolate, giving expressed TCRB sequences. The assay was immunoSEQ multiplex PCR, and TCRdb's table has in-frame clones only and misses some. The sample includes hundreds of thousands of clones, approximately 10% of them seen just once. Sequenced material: naive CD4+ T cells from blood. This rearrangement joins TRBV30 to TRBJ2-5; no clear D gene. This TCR came from a man under 40 with type 1 diabetes. CDR3 coding DNA: TGTGCCTGGAGTAACGGTGAGACCCAGTACTTC. Its translation: CAWSNGETQYF.